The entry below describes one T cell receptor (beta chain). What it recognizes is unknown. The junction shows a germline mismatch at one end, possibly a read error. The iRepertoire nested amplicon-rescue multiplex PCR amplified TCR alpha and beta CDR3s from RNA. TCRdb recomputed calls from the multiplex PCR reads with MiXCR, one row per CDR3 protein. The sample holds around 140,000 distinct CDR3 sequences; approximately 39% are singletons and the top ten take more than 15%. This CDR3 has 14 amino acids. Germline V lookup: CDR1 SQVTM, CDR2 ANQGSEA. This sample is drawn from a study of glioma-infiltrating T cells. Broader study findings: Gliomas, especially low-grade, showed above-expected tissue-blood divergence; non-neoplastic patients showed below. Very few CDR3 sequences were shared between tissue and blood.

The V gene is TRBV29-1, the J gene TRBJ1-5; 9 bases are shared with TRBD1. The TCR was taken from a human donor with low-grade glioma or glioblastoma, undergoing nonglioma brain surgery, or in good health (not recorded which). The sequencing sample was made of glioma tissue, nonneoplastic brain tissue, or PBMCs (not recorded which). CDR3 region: CGVGGTGTNQPQHF. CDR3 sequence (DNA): TGCGGCGTTGGGGGGACAGGGACTAATCAGCCCCAGCATTTT.